This T cell receptor beta chain derives from a study of cytomegalovirus exposure and HLA in healthy donors. As to this clone: Its antigen is still unknown.

The study's findings and limits: Several of the most significant clusters were apparently associated with common viral pathogens in a later analysis. In an earlier analysis, most TCR beta V segments were productive about 87% or about 30% of the time. Later analysis demonstrated an association between a missense DCLRE1C variant and TCR beta V- and J-gene trimming.

CDR3 length: 15 amino acids. The germline CDR1 and CDR2 sequences are SNHLY and FYNNEI. V lost 1 base, J lost 2 bases, and 4 bases stayed unmatched. 60 Vbeta and 13 Jbeta primers were used in PCR. The table came from immunoSEQ multiplex PCR; TCRdb's copy has only in-frame clones and leaves some out. The profile shows under 150,000 clones, roughly four fifths of them singletons. Sequencing was done on a sample of PBMCs. The gene calls are TRBV2 and TRBJ2-7; 8 nucleotides match TRBD2. This sequence was found in a girl aged 2 to 9 in good health and CMV-seronegative. The CDR3 protein is CASSEVVRGAYEQYF. CDR3 bases: TGTGCCAGCAGTGAAGTCGTGCGGGGGGCCTACGAGCAGTACTTC.